This TCR beta chain appears in the sequencing data of a study of T cell repertoires in cytomegalovirus infection. Study observations and caveats: The ex vivo response was dominated by HLA-C-restricted CMV-specific TCR beta clonotypes.

Germline V gene lookup returns CDR1 MNHEY and CDR2 SMNVEV (reference sequence). Trimming took 7 bases from V and 3 from J, leaving 19 bases between them. CDR3 length: 16 residues. MiXCR, run by TCRdb on the reads, gives a single entry per CDR3 protein. This sample has about 920,000 distinct CDR3 sequences, with around 30% found just once. This clonotype was counted between two and nine times. The antigen remains unidentified. This material consisted of cultured CD8+ T cells from PBMCs, taken from culture after CMV antigen stimulation. This clonotype was sampled from a human donor in good health (CMV status not recorded). Some clones in this sample may be carry-over from other donors' samples. The rearrangement joins TRBV27 to TRBJ2-1; no definite D call. This CDR3 is CASNPFPQLGYNEQFF. Here the CDR3 DNA reads TGTGCCAGCAACCCTTTCCCGCAGCTAGGCTACAATGAGCAGTTCTTC.